This passage covers 19 T cell receptor beta chains from one sample sequenced in a study of T cell clusters in autoimmune cytopenias. TRB was amplified from approximately 230 ng of peripheral blood genomic DNA per sample. Multiplex touch-down PCR amplified TRB using TRB-A and TRB-B pools in one tube. TCRdb re-called the multiplex PCR reads; every CDR3 protein appears as one record, without DNA. Its table lists thousands of distinct CDR3 sequences. Specimen: peripheral blood. The receptors were sampled from a human donor with an autoimmune cytopenia or autoimmune hepatitis (not recorded which).

This rearrangement joins TRBV30 to TRBJ1-5. Germline V gene lookup returns CDR1 GTSNPN and CDR2 SVGIG (reference sequence). The CDR3 totals 13 residues. The chain's CDR3 is CAWSRGRDQPQHF.

The J gene is TRBJ2-7, the V gene TRBV2. The CDR3 is 12 amino acids. The germline V gene encodes CDR1 SNHLY and CDR2 FYNNEI. CDR3 sequence: CASKEGSYEQYF.

Judged by frequency, this clonotype is large. The rearrangement uses TRBV6-2 or TRBV6-3 and TRBJ2-5; TCRdb indicates TRBD1, and absent DNA this call remains unverified. The CDR3 loop spans 15 amino acids. CDR1 is MNHEY, CDR2 SVGEGT, per germline. The CDR3 here is CASSVGTGDTETQYF.

By frequency, this clonotype registers medium-sized. The rearrangement uses TRBV24-1 and TRBJ2-3; TCRdb calls TRBD2, which cannot be checked without DNA. CDR1 is KGHDR and CDR2 is SFDVKD in the germline V gene. This CDR3 has 15 residues. CDR3 residues: CATSDPGLAGEGQYF.

Judged by frequency, this clonotype is medium-sized (0.01 to 0.1%). The V call is TRBV6-2 or TRBV6-3, the J call TRBJ2-3; as DNA is missing, the TRBD1 call by TCRdb cannot be tested. The CDR3 length is 16 residues. Germline assignment: CDR1 MNHEY and CDR2 SVGEGT. The chain's CDR3 is CASSSISRGSTDTQYF.

This clonotype counts as medium-sized by frequency. This chain connects TRBV27 to TRBJ2-2; TCRdb outputs TRBD1, but without DNA this stays unchecked. Germline V CDR1 and CDR2: MNHEY, SMNVEV (reference sequence). The CDR3 is made up of 15 amino acids. The CDR3: CASTPDRDNTGELFF.

The CDR3 here is CASGSSYEQYF. The chain is built from TRBV2 and TRBJ2-7. Per germline, CDR1 SNHLY and CDR2 FYNNEI. The length of the CDR3 is 11 residues.

The rearrangement links TRBV21-1 to TRBJ2-5. TRBV21-1 is annotated as a pseudogene. This CDR3 is 12 amino acids long. The CDR3 spells CASRKQQETQYF.

This clonotype shows up as medium-sized by frequency. CDR3 amino acids: CSVGGGVYEQYF. This chain connects TRBV29-1 to TRBJ2-7. Germline CDR1 reads SQVTM; CDR2 reads ANQGSEA. The CDR3 is 12 amino acids.

This clonotype is deemed medium-sized by its frequency. V usage is TRBV7-6 and J usage is TRBJ2-2; the TCRdb call, TRBD1, lacks DNA for checking. This CDR3 is 15 amino acids long. CDR1 SGHVS and CDR2 FNYEAQ come from the germline V gene. CDR3 region: CASSLGQGMTGELFF.

V gene TRBV12-5 combines with J gene TRBJ1-3; TCRdb calls TRBD1, which cannot be checked without DNA. Germline CDR1 is LGHNT and CDR2 is FRNRAP. The CDR3 length is 18 residues. CDR3: CASGLVRQGSTSGNTIYF.

This clonotype is labeled medium-sized based on frequency. This rearrangement joins TRBV6-5 to TRBJ1-5. Germline V lookup: CDR1 MNHEY, CDR2 SVGAGI. The CDR3 extends over 15 amino acids. CDR3 residues: CASSYSRFGNQPQHF.

The chain joins TRBV30 to TRBJ2-2. The CDR3 sequence is 16 residues long. Germline assignment: CDR1 GTSNPN and CDR2 SVGIG (reference sequence). Here the CDR3 reads CAWSVHRTTNTGELFF.

CDR3 loop: CSARDSRTGTFYGYTF. The chain has TRBV20-1 and TRBJ1-2; the TCRdb D gene call, TRBD1, has no DNA to confirm it. The germline V gene has CDR1 DFQATT and CDR2 SNEGSKA (reference sequence). This CDR3 is 16 amino acids long.

By frequency, this clonotype is medium-sized. The chain links TRBV5-4 to TRBJ2-3; TCRdb designates TRBD1, a call that cannot be tested without DNA. The CDR3 loop spans 18 amino acids. Looked up from germline, CDR1 is SGHNT and CDR2 is YYREEE (reference sequence). CDR3 residues: CASSQPNHRQGGTDTQYF.

Frequency places this clonotype as medium-sized. The chain has TRBV6-5 and TRBJ2-1; with no DNA, the TCRdb D assignment of TRBD1 cannot be verified. Per germline, CDR1 MNHEY and CDR2 SVGAGI. The CDR3 has 15 residues. Here the CDR3 reads CASSYSGQGNNEQFF.

Frequency places this clonotype as medium-sized. V and J are TRBV30 and TRBJ1-4; lacking DNA, the TRBD1 call made by TCRdb goes unchecked. The CDR3 is 15 amino acids. Germline CDR1 is GTSNPN and CDR2 is SVGIG (reference sequence). This CDR3 is CAWSDRTGGNEKLFF. The full variable domain, in which reference TRBV30 and TRBJ1-4 provide the parts outside the CDR3, is SQTIHQWPATLVQPVGSPLSLECTVEGTSNPNLYWYRQAAGRGLQLLFYSVGIGQISSEVPQNLSASRPQDRQFILSSKKLLLSDSGFYLCAWSDRTGGNEKLFFGSGTQLSVL.

This clonotype counts as medium-sized by frequency. The chain uses TRBV6-2 or TRBV6-3 and TRBJ2-3; TCRdb lists TRBD2, though no DNA is available to test this call. There are 15 residues in the CDR3. Germline loops: CDR1 MNHEY, CDR2 SVGEGT. This chain's CDR3 is CASNGASGGSDTQYF.

The genes are TRBV5-1 and TRBJ2-5. The CDR3 contains 15 residues. Germline values: CDR1 SGHRS, CDR2 YFSETQ. CDR3 sequence reads: CASSLDITHGETQYF.